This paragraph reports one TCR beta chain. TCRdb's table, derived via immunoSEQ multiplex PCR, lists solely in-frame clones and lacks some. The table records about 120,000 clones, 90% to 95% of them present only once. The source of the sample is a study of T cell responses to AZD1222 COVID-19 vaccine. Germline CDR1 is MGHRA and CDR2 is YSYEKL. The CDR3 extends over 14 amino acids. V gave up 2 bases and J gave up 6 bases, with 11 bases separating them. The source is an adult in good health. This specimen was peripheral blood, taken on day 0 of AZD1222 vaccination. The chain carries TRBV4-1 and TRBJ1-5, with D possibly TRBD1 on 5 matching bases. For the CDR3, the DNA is TGCGCCAGCAGCCAACCAGGGTTTCTTCAGCCCCAGCATTTT. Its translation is CASSQPGFLQPQHF.